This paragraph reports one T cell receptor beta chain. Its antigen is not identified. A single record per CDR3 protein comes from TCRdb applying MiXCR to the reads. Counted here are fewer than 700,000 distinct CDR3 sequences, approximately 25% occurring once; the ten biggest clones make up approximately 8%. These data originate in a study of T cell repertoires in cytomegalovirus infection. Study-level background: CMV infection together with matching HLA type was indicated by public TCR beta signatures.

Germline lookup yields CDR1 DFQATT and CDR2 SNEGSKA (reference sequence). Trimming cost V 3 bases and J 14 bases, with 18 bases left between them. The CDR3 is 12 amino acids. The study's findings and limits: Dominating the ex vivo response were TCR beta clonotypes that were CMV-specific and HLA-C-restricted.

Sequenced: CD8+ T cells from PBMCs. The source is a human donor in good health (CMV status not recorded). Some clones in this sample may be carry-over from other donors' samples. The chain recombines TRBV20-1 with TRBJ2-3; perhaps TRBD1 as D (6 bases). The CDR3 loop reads CSASEKGDKWYF. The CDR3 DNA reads TGCAGTGCTAGCGAAAAGGGGGACAAGTGGTATTTT.